The clone carrying this T cell receptor (beta chain) has only a few counts. Its antigen is undetermined. The data belong to a study of T-cell memory formation after mild COVID-19. Study-level information: Among the donors, TCR clusters were largely specific to each donor. Findings and caveats of the study: Confirmation of SARS-CoV-2 specificity was lacking for second-wave clones peaking day 37. Some responding clones appeared in pre-infection memory, suggesting cross-reactive memory joined. Contracting CD4+ clones lay largely in CM and EM, with CD8+ ones residing in EMRA.

TCRdb redid the calling of the 5' RACE reads with MiXCR, one entry per CDR3 protein. Counted here are about 140,000 distinct CDR3 sequences, 13% to 15% occurring once; the ten biggest clones make up about 26%. The CDR3 has 14 residues. Germline loops: CDR1 MNHEY, CDR2 SMNVEV (reference sequence). V lost 8 bases to trimming and J lost 3 bases; unmatched junction nucleotides: 6. The chain links TRBV27 to TRBJ2-1; TRBD2 matches 8 bases. The clonotype originates from an adult woman who had mild COVID-19 (a few samples of this study predate the infection). Cell type and time point are not known. The sequenced sample was PBMCs or a T cell subset sorted from them (not recorded which). The CDR3 is CASGLTSVYNEQFF. CDR3 DNA sequence: TGTGCCAGCGGCTTGACTAGCGTCTACAATGAGCAGTTCTTC.